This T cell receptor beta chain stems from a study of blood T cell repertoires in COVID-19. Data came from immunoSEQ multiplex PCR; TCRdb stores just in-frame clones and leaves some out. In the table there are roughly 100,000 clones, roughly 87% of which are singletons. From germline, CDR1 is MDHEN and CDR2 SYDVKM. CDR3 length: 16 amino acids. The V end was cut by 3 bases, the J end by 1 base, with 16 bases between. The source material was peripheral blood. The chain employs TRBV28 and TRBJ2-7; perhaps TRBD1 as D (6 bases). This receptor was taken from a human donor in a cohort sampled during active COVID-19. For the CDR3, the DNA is TGTGCCAGCAGTTTTTTTCGGGACATTAGATCCTACGAGCAGTACTTC. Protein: CASSFFRDIRSYEQYF. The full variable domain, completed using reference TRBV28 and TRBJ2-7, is DVKVTQSSRYLVKRTGEKVFLECVQDMDHENMFWYRQDPGLGLRLIYFSYDVKMKEKGDIPEGYSVSREKKERFSLILESASTNQTSMYLCASSFFRDIRSYEQYFGPGTRLTVT.